This TCR beta chain was retrieved from a study of blood T cell repertoires in COVID-19. At the level of the study: The United States, Italy and Spain supplied acute and convalescent COVID-19 samples. T cells, B-cell-depleted T cells, or PBMCs provided the cDNA or gDNA that served as material.

Authors' analysis steps: Estimation of nucleated cell counts relied on the amplification of reference gene primers. TCRdb's table, derived via immunoSEQ multiplex PCR, lists solely in-frame clones and lacks some. V and J calls and clone size come straight from that table; D and trimming were deduced from the DNA. The sample carries about 34,000 clones, around 90% recorded once. V trimming: 0 bases; J trimming: 3 bases; junction bases outside the gene matches: 3. In germline, CDR1 is SGHRS, CDR2 YFSETQ. This CDR3 has 16 amino acids. Sequenced sample: peripheral blood. The chain links TRBV5-1 to TRBJ2-5; TRBD2 aligns across 12 bases. This sequence originates from an elderly woman with acute or convalescent COVID-19. CDR3 in amino acids: CASSLARLAGEETQYF. In DNA, the CDR3 is TGCGCCAGCAGCTTGGCCCGACTAGCGGGGGAAGAGACCCAGTACTTC. Supplemented by reference TRBV5-1 and TRBJ2-5, the full variable domain reads KAGVTQTPRYLIKTRGQQVTLSCSPISGHRSVSWYQQTPGQGLQFLFEYFSETQRNKGNFPGRFSGRQFSNSRSEMNVSTLELGDSALYLCASSLARLAGEETQYFGPGTRLLVL.